A single T cell receptor (beta chain) is shown here with its context. The sample comes from a study of T cell responses to AZD1222 COVID-19 vaccine. Generated by immunoSEQ multiplex PCR, the TCRdb table keeps only in-frame clones and is missing some. Among 99,000 or so clones, more than 85% were seen once, and the ten largest hold more than 4%. There are 13 residues in the CDR3. V was trimmed by 7 bases and J by 1 base, leaving 10 bases between them. CDR1 is SGHVS and CDR2 is FNYEAQ in the germline V gene. This sequence joins TRBV7-6 and TRBJ1-1; no clear D gene. This clonotype originated in an adult in good health. The sample in question was peripheral blood, obtained on day 0 of AZD1222 vaccination. CDR3: CASNADWNTEAFF. The DNA for the CDR3 is TGTGCCAGCAACGCGGACTGGAACACTGAAGCTTTCTTT.